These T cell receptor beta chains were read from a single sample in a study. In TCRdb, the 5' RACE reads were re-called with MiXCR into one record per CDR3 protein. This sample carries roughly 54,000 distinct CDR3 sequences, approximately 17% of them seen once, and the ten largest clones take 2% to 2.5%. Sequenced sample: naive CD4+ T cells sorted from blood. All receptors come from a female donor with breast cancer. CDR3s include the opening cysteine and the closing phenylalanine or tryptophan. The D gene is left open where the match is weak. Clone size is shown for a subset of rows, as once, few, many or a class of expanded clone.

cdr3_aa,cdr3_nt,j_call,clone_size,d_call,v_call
CASSLDRGGNQPQHF,TGTGCCAGCAGTTTGGACAGGGGTGGAAATCAGCCCCAGCATTTT,TRBJ1-5,-,TRBD1,TRBV12-3/TRBV12-4
CASSLSPGEGRNSPLHF,TGTGCCAGCAGCTTATCACCCGGGGAGGGACGGAATTCACCCCTCCACTTT,TRBJ1-6,few,-,TRBV7-8
CASSLGQGDTGELFF,TGCGCCAGCAGCTTGGGGCAGGGCGACACCGGGGAGCTGTTTTTT,TRBJ2-2,many,-,TRBV5-1
CSARSDRGRDYGYTF,TGCAGTGCTAGATCCGACAGGGGTAGAGACTATGGCTACACCTTC,TRBJ1-2,-,TRBD1,TRBV20-1
CASSLVPGGRGTTDTQYF,TGTGCCAGCAGCTTGGTTCCTGGCGGGAGGGGTACGACAGATACGCAGTATTTT,TRBJ2-3,-,TRBD2,TRBV5-5
CASSLKTGLGTYEQYF,TGCGCCAGCAGCTTGAAGACAGGGCTGGGAACCTACGAGCAGTACTTC,TRBJ2-7,many,TRBD1,TRBV5-1
CASSQLYRDAGGYTF,TGCGCCAGCAGCCAATTGTACCGGGATGCGGGAGGCTACACCTTC,TRBJ1-2,-,-,TRBV5-1
CASSAQTGNEQFF,TGTGCCAGCAGCGCCCAGACAGGGAATGAGCAGTTCTTC,TRBJ2-1,few,TRBD1,TRBV7-2
CSAQTTCGSSYNERFF,TGCAGTGCCCAAACGACTTGCGGCAGCTCCTACAATGAGCGGTTCTTC,TRBJ2-1,-,-,TRBV20-1
CSARNQWGAQNTEAFF,TGCAGTGCTAGAAATCAATGGGGCGCACAGAACACTGAAGCTTTCTTT,TRBJ1-1,many,-,TRBV20-1
CASSQEPQGGGYTDTQYF,TGCGCCAGCAGCCAAGAACCCCAAGGTGGGGGGTACACAGATACGCAGTATTTT,TRBJ2-3,few,-,TRBV4-1
CASSYVGSGTEAFF,TGCGCCAGCAGCTATGTCGGGAGCGGGACTGAAGCTTTCTTT,TRBJ1-1,-,-,TRBV5-1
CSAPVSGGGLAGEQYF,TGCAGTGCTCCCGTTTCGGGCGGGGGACTAGCGGGAGAGCAGTACTTC,TRBJ2-7,-,TRBD2,TRBV20-1
CAGRRGNIQYF,TGTGCTGGGCGTCGGGGCAACATTCAGTACTTC,TRBJ2-4,-,-,TRBV7-9
CASSAGGRGDTQYF,TGCGCCAGCAGTGCGGGCGGGAGAGGAGATACGCAGTATTTT,TRBJ2-3,few,TRBD2,TRBV10-2
CASSQQGNSNQPQHF,TGTGCCAGCAGCCAACAGGGGAATAGCAATCAGCCCCAGCATTTT,TRBJ1-5,-,TRBD1,TRBV2
CASSSGPNYEQYF,TGTGCCAGCAGCTCAGGACCCAACTACGAGCAGTACTTC,TRBJ2-7,medium-sized,-,TRBV7-2
CASSLVFGRGLSSYNEQFF,TGTGCCAGCAGCTTAGTATTCGGGCGGGGGCTCAGCTCCTACAATGAGCAGTTCTTC,TRBJ2-1,many,-,TRBV7-2
CASRSGLPGGETQYF,TGTGCCAGCAGAAGCGGACTACCAGGCGGGGAGACCCAGTACTTC,TRBJ2-5,few,-,TRBV12-3/TRBV12-4
CSARGGGDLHGYTF,TGCAGTGCCAGGGGGGGGGGCGACTTACATGGCTACACCTTC,TRBJ1-2,-,TRBD1,TRBV20-1
CASSPRSMGDTEAFF,TGTGCCAGCAGCCCTCGTTCGATGGGAGACACTGAAGCTTTCTTT,TRBJ1-1,many,-,TRBV12-3/TRBV12-4
CASRLPSGTAQYF,TGTGCCAGCAGACTACCTAGCGGGACAGCGCAGTATTTT,TRBJ2-3,-,TRBD2,TRBV5-5
CASSYSGQNEKLFF,TGTGCCAGCAGTTACTCGGGACAGAATGAAAAACTGTTTTTT,TRBJ1-4,-,TRBD1,TRBV6-2/TRBV6-3
CASSLRSTPEQFF,TGCGCCAGCAGCCTGCGGAGCACTCCCGAGCAGTTCTTC,TRBJ2-1,-,-,TRBV5-1
CASSPSGGLNHGYTF,TGTGCCAGCAGCCCTAGCGGGGGCCTCAACCATGGCTACACCTTC,TRBJ1-2,-,-,TRBV7-9
CATSRDMTRGEKLFF,TGTGCCACCAGCAGAGATATGACCCGCGGAGAAAAACTGTTTTTT,TRBJ1-4,-,-,TRBV15
CASKTLGQWGNSPLHF,TGTGCCAGCAAAACCCTTGGACAGTGGGGGAATTCACCCCTCCACTTT,TRBJ1-6,many,-,TRBV6-5
CASSQIPAGFNQPQHF,TGCGCCAGCAGCCAAATTCCCGCAGGGTTTAATCAGCCCCAGCATTTT,TRBJ1-5,few,-,TRBV4-1
CASSLSRYEQYF,TGTGCCAGCAGCCTATCCAGATACGAGCAGTACTTC,TRBJ2-7,-,-,TRBV7-2
CASSLDRIHNEQFF,TGTGCCAGCAGCTTGGACCGAATCCACAATGAGCAGTTCTTC,TRBJ2-1,many,-,TRBV7-9
CASSDGRGINQPQHF,TGCGCCAGCAGCGACGGCAGGGGTATCAATCAGCCCCAGCATTTT,TRBJ1-5,few,-,TRBV5-1
CASRKRGQRNTKAFF,TGTGCCAGCAGAAAACGGGGACAGAGAAACACTAAAGCTTTCTTT,TRBJ1-1,-,TRBD1,TRBV7-9
CASSWGATDEQYF,TGTGCCAGCAGCTGGGGGGCGACAGACGAGCAGTACTTC,TRBJ2-7,-,-,TRBV5-6
CAISVWQGIDEQYF,TGTGCCATCAGTGTATGGCAGGGCATCGACGAGCAGTACTTC,TRBJ2-7,many,-,TRBV10-3
CASSLGSGPAFF,TGTGCCAGCAGTCTCGGGAGCGGACCAGCTTTCTTT,TRBJ1-1,few,-,TRBV12-3/TRBV12-4
CASSLEVGTVDGYTF,TGCGCCAGCAGCTTGGAGGTGGGCACCGTCGATGGCTACACCTTC,TRBJ1-2,medium-sized,-,TRBV5-1
CASSIYATTSTDTQYF,TGTGCCAGTAGTATCTATGCAACCACTTCCACAGATACGCAGTATTTT,TRBJ2-3,-,-,TRBV19
CATSRGGWNTEAFF,TGTGCCACCAGCAGAGGAGGTTGGAACACTGAAGCTTTCTTT,TRBJ1-1,few,-,TRBV15
CASSLGTANEQFF,TGCGCCAGCAGCCTTGGGACAGCCAATGAGCAGTTCTTC,TRBJ2-1,few,TRBD1,TRBV5-1
CSARRSQGRGTEAFF,TGCAGTGCTAGACGGTCGCAGGGGAGGGGTACTGAAGCTTTCTTT,TRBJ1-1,many,-,TRBV20-1
CASSRPQGGAYNEQFF,TGCGCCAGCAGCCGCCCCCAGGGAGGCGCCTACAATGAGCAGTTCTTC,TRBJ2-1,-,-,TRBV4-1
CASSLGTSGQEIQYF,TGTGCCAGCAGTTTGGGGACTAGCGGCCAAGAGATCCAGTACTTC,TRBJ2-5,-,TRBD2,TRBV27
CAIRGDNYGYTF,TGTGCCATCAGGGGCGATAACTATGGCTACACCTTC,TRBJ1-2,many,-,TRBV10-3
CASSLTSGRGQETQYF,TGTGCCAGCAGCTTAACGTCTGGGCGAGGCCAAGAGACCCAGTACTTC,TRBJ2-5,-,-,TRBV7-3
CASSWGGSLNTGELFF,TGTGCCAGCAGCTGGGGGGGGAGCCTTAACACCGGGGAGCTGTTTTTT,TRBJ2-2,-,TRBD2,TRBV7-3
CASSLSGAPETQYF,TGCGCCAGCAGCTTGAGTGGTGCACCAGAGACCCAGTACTTC,TRBJ2-5,-,-,TRBV5-1
CASSLDGGNNQPQHF,TGCGCCAGCAGCTTGGACGGGGGGAACAATCAGCCCCAGCATTTT,TRBJ1-5,many,-,TRBV5-1
CASRPGPGSGELFF,TGTGCCAGCAGGCCGGGACCCGGGTCCGGGGAGCTGTTTTTT,TRBJ2-2,few,-,TRBV7-2
CASSFDRAEAFF,TGTGCCAGCAGCTTCGACAGGGCGGAAGCTTTCTTT,TRBJ1-1,-,TRBD1,TRBV11-3
CASRDREGAGYTF,TGCGCCAGCAGGGACAGGGAGGGTGCAGGCTACACCTTC,TRBJ1-2,many,TRBD1,TRBV5-1
CASSWGRLAGYYNEQFF,TGTGCCAGCAGCTGGGGGCGGCTAGCGGGATACTACAATGAGCAGTTCTTC,TRBJ2-1,-,TRBD2,TRBV5-5
CASSPYRDRVVYGYTF,TGTGCCAGCTCACCTTACCGGGACAGGGTAGTCTATGGCTACACCTTC,TRBJ1-2,-,TRBD1,TRBV18
CASSLFQGDTGELFF,TGTGCCAGCAGCTTATTCCAGGGCGACACCGGGGAGCTGTTTTTT,TRBJ2-2,-,-,TRBV7-2
CSARDYNEQFF,TGCAGTGCTAGAGACTACAATGAGCAGTTCTTC,TRBJ2-1,medium-sized,-,TRBV20-1
CASSLRSFRNTEAFF,TGTGCCAGCAGCTTACGGAGTTTCAGGAACACTGAAGCTTTCTTT,TRBJ1-1,few,-,TRBV5-4
CASSQASGGGYNEQFF,TGTGCCAGCAGCCAAGCCTCCGGGGGTGGATACAATGAGCAGTTCTTC,TRBJ2-1,few,-,TRBV4-2
CASSGRGRYEQYF,TGTGCCAGCAGCGGCAGGGGGAGGTACGAGCAGTACTTC,TRBJ2-7,-,-,TRBV7-2